This T cell receptor (beta chain) originates from a study of CD4+ T cells in melanoma. V lost 0 bases, J lost 5 bases, and 4 bases stayed unmatched. Germline V gene sequence: CDR1 SGHRS, CDR2 YFSETQ. CDR3 size: 16 residues. Generated by immunoSEQ multiplex PCR, the TCRdb table keeps only in-frame clones and is missing some. The sample holds more than 110,000 clones, around 90% seen once. The chain joins TRBV5-1 to TRBJ2-1, with 11 bases aligning to TRBD1. The receptor was derived from a human donor with melanoma. The CDR3 protein is CASSLDGTGGNNEQFF. The CDR3, as DNA: TGCGCCAGCAGCTTGGATGGGACAGGGGGGAACAATGAGCAGTTCTTC.